This T cell receptor beta chain was found in a study of T-cell memory formation after mild COVID-19 (TCRdb year 2021). Turning to the overall study: Most TCR sequence clusters were specific to one of the two donors. In two donors, T-cell clones that expanded and contracted after mild COVID-19 were tracked by sequencing TCRalpha and TCRbeta repertoires over time. Two young, previously healthy adult volunteers, one female and one male, were included in the cohort.

The CDR3 goes from the cysteine to the phenylalanine over 14 residues. The sequence is cut down to CDR3 DNA, 42 bases in frame from base 1. Trimming takes 7 bases from V and 5 bases from J, and the germline ends sit 20 bases apart. The germline V gene sets CDR1 to SQVTM and CDR2 to ANQGSEA. Beyond this particular receptor, the publication reports: The second-wave clones that peaked on day 37 were not confirmed to be SARS-CoV-2 specific. Contracting CD4+ clones were found mainly in CM and EM memory subsets, while CD8+ clones were enriched in EMRA. Clones that contracted from day 15 to 85 showed balanced CD4/CD8 phenotypes, whereas a second wave of clones that expanded from day 15 to 37 leaned towards CD4+. The study covered only two mild cases, and larger cohorts including severe cases with pre-infection samples were considered necessary. The detection of some responding clones in pre-infection memory suggests that pre-existing cross-reactive memory T cells joined the SARS-CoV-2 response.

The sequencer was an Illumina NovaSeq 6000. Using 5'RACE with constant-segment primers, TCRalpha and TCRbeta cDNA libraries were constructed, with sample barcodes and unique molecular identifiers added in the process. RNA was extracted from every sample with Trizol reagent. The libraries were amplified in two PCR steps, and the second step added a second sample barcode and Illumina TruSeq adapters. Libraries were sequenced on an Illumina NovaSeq with 2 x 150 bp paired-end reads. The source study handled its data this way. With migec v1.2.7, reads were demultiplexed and then collapsed into UMI-guided consensus sequences. Using mixcr v2.1.11, UMI consensuses were aligned to TRA and TRB V and J templates and then assembled into clonotypes. A clonotype was counted as expanded or contracted only when both edgeR and NoisET called the clonotype significant, with the noise models trained on biological replicates. For edgeR calls, a false discovery rate-adjusted p below 0.01 and a log2 fold-change threshold of 1 were applied. As an exploratory analysis of dynamics, max-normalized trajectories of the 1000 most abundant clonotypes were examined by PCA with hierarchical clustering. Each responding clone was given a CD4 or CD8 phenotype based on the CD4+ and CD8+ repertoires, which had been sequenced separately. The public reads were quality trimmed at Q25 with fastp and then assembled into clones with MiXCR by TCRdb, keeping productive beta chains. One record per CDR3 amino acid sequence lists the most common genes and DNA. Clone size and V and J calls follow TCRdb, not the original study. The table for this sample lists fewer than 250,000 distinct CDR3 sequences; around 26% of them were counted only once. The ten largest clones add up to more than 9.5% of the sample.

PBMCs were isolated by Ficoll-Paque density gradient centrifugation. Comment on this clonotype: It lacks a known antigen. Per-base qualities were not stored, and no clone one base away is much larger.

The chain joins TRBV29-1 to TRBJ2-5; matching of 6 bases hints at TRBD1 as the D gene. The sample taken for sequencing was PBMCs or a T cell subset sorted from them (not recorded which). This sequence originates from an adult woman who had mild COVID-19 (a few samples of this study predate the infection). The sample titles of this study are shuffled in the database, so cell type and time point are left out; the donor was told from shared clones. The CDR3 reads CSATWQGRQETQYF. The nucleotide sequence is given as TGCAGCGCCACTTGGCAGGGGCGGCAGGAGACCCAGTACTTC.